This T cell receptor beta chain derives from a study of T-cell memory formation after mild COVID-19. There are many counts of this clonotype. Looked up from germline, CDR1 is SGHAT and CDR2 is FQNNGV. Trimming cost V 7 bases and J 7 bases, with 17 bases left between them. This CDR3 is 14 amino acids long. One entry per CDR3 protein results from TCRdb running MiXCR on the 5' RACE reads. The sample gives just under 550,000 distinct CDR3 sequences, roughly 22% of which show up once; approximately 12% is in the top ten. The sequenced sample consisted of PBMCs or a T cell subset sorted from them (not recorded which). This sequence joins TRBV11-2 and TRBJ2-1; D perhaps matches TRBD2 (5 bases). The TCR was taken from an adult woman who had mild COVID-19 (a few samples of this study predate the infection). Cell type and time point are not known. In DNA form, the CDR3 reads TGTGCCAGCATGGGAAGGGCCGGGAAAAATGAGCAGTTCTTC. Amino acid sequence: CASMGRAGKNEQFF.